This T cell receptor beta chain emerged from a study of T cell changes during pregnancy in multiple sclerosis. This clone showed up just once. Germline assignment: CDR1 MNHNY and CDR2 SVGAGI (reference sequence). V shed 8 bases and J 7 bases; nucleotides not matched to a gene: 4. This CDR3 is 12 amino acids long. The data were produced by immunoSEQ multiplex PCR, yet TCRdb's version contains in-frame clones alone and is incomplete. There are roughly 60,000 clones in the sample; about 91% occur only once, and 0.6% to 0.9% lies in the top ten. The source material was CD4+ T cells from peripheral blood mononuclear cells, sampled in the first trimester of pregnancy. This chain links TRBV6-6 with TRBJ1-1; 10 bases agree with TRBD1. The TCR sequence derives from a female donor with multiple sclerosis, enrolled in a pregnancy study. The DNA of the CDR3 is TGTGCCAGCCGGGACAGGGGTATTGAAGCTTTCTTT. Translating it yields CASRDRGIEAFF.